This passage covers 6 T cell receptor beta chains from one sample sequenced in a study of cytomegalovirus exposure and HLA in healthy donors. Measured with immunoSEQ multiplex PCR; TCRdb has only the in-frame clones, and not every one. The sample records 120,000 or so clones, roughly 88% being singletons. The sample comprised PBMCs. These receptors all come from a woman aged 25 to 39 in good health and CMV-seropositive.

The CDR3 bases are TGTGCCAGTACGACAGGGTACAATGAGCAGTTCTTC. The encoded protein is CASTTGYNEQFF. The genes are TRBV28 and TRBJ2-1; TRBD1 agrees at 7 bases. Germline values: CDR1 MDHEN, CDR2 SYDVKM. There are 12 residues in the CDR3. With V trimmed by 9 bases and J by 4 bases, 3 bases remained unmatched.

This clone was observed many times. This chain connects TRBV6-6 to TRBJ2-3; possibly TRBD2 for D (6 bases). V was pared by 6 bases and J by 1 base, with 17 bases between. The CDR3 is 16 residues long. CDR1 and CDR2 (germline): MNHNY, SVGAGI (reference sequence). The DNA of the CDR3 is TGTGCCAGCAGCCAGGGACTTGGTGGCGGCACAGATACGCAGTATTTT. Encoded protein: CASSQGLGGGTDTQYF.

V is TRBV13 and J is TRBJ1-1, with 7 bases matching TRBD1. The CDR3 loop spans 15 amino acids. Germline loops: CDR1 PRHDT, CDR2 FYEKMQ (reference sequence). Trimming took 5 bases from V and 0 from J; bases not matched to a gene: 6. The CDR3 spells CASSPRGTVNTEAFF. The CDR3 DNA reads as TGTGCCAGCAGCCCACGGGGGACAGTGAACACTGAAGCTTTCTTT.

The CDR3 sequence is CASTLGHVNTEAFF. CDR3 coding DNA: TGTGCCAGCACCCTGGGACATGTGAACACTGAAGCTTTCTTT. This chain uses TRBV6-1 with TRBJ1-1; D is perhaps TRBD1 (6 bases). Germline values: CDR1 MNHNS, CDR2 SASEGT. Between the trimmed V and J ends, which lost 7 bases and 0 bases, there was a span of 12 bases. The CDR3 has 14 amino acids.

The chain joins TRBV20-1 to TRBJ1-1; 7 bases are shared with TRBD1. Per the germline V gene, CDR1 is DFQATT and CDR2 is SNEGSKA (reference sequence). V lost 5 bases and J lost 8; bases outside the gene matches: 5. The CDR3 totals 11 residues. CDR3 sequence: CSAGRGTEAFF. The CDR3 bases are TGCAGTGCTGGCAGGGGGACAGAAGCTTTCTTT.

The genes are TRBV19 and TRBJ2-3; 11 bases agree with TRBD2. The CDR3 extends over 16 amino acids. Germline assignment: CDR1 LNHDA and CDR2 SQIVND (reference sequence). Germline trimming cut 3 bases from V and 3 bases from J; bases unmatched to any gene: 5. The CDR3 reads CASSMLAGGITDTQYF. Written as DNA, the CDR3 is TGTGCCAGTAGTATGCTAGCGGGGGGCATTACAGATACGCAGTATTTT.